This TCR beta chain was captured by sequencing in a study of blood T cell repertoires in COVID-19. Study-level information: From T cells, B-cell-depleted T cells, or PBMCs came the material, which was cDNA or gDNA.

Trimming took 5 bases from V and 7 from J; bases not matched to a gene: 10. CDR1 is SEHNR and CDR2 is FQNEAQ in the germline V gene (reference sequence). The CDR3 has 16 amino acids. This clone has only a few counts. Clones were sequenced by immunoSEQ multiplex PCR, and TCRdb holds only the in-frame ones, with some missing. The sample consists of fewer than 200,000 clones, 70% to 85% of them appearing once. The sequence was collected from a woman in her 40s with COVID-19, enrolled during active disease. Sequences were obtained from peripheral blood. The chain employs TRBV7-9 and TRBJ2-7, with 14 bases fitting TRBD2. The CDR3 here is CASSPAGTSGSKEQYF. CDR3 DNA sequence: TGTGCCAGCAGCCCAGCCGGGACTAGCGGGAGTAAGGAGCAGTACTTC. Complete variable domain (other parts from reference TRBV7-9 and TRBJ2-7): DTGVSQNPRHKITKRGQNVTFRCDPISEHNRLYWYRQTLGQGPEFLTYFQNEAQLEKSRLLSDRFSAERPKGSFSTLEIQRTEQGDSAMYLCASSPAGTSGSKEQYFGPGTRLTVT.